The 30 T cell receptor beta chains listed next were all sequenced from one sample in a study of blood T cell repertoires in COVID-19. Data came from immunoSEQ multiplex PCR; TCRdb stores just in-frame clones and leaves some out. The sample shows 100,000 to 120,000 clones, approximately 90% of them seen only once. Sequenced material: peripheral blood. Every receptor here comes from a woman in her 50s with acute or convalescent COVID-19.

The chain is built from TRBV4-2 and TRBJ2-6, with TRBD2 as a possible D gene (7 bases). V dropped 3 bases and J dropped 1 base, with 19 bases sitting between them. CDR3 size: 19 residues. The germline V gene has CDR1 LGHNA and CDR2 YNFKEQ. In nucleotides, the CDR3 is TGTGCCAGCAGCCATTCCCGGGGGGCGGGGATATCTGGGGCCAACGTCCTGACTTTC. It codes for CASSHSRGAGISGANVLTF.

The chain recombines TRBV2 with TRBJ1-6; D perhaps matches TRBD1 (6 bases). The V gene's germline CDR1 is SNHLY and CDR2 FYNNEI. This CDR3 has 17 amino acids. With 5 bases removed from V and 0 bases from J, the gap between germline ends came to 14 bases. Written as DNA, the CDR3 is TGTGCCAGCAGTCTACAGGGCCCGAGCTCCTATAATTCACCCCTCCACTTT. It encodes CASSLQGPSSYNSPLHF.

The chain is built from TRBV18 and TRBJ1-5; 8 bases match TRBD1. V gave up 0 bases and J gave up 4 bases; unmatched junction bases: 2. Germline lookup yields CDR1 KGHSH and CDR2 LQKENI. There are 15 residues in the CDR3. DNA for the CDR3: TGTGCCAGCTCACCACCCGGACAGGGAAATCAGCCCCAGCATTTT. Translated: CASSPPGQGNQPQHF.

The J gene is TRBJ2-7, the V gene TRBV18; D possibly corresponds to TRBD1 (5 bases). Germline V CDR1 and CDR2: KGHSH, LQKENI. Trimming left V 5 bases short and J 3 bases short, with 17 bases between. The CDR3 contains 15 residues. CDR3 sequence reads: CASSLTDYSSYEQYF. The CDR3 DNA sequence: TGTGCCAGCTCATTGACAGATTATAGCAGCTACGAGCAGTACTTC.

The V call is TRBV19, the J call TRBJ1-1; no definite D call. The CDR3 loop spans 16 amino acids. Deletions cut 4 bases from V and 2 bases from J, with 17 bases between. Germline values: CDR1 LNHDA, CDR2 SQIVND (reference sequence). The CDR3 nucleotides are TGTGCCAGTAGTACCCCCCCGACACGAGCAAACACTGAAGCTTTCTTT. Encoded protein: CASSTPPTRANTEAFF.

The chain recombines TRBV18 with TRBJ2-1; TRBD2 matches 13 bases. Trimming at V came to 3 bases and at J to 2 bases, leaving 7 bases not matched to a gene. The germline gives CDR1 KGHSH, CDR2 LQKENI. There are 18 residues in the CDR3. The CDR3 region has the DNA TGTGCCAGCTCACCTCCAACCGGACTAGCGGGAGCCTACAATGAGCAGTTCTTC. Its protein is CASSPPTGLAGAYNEQFF.

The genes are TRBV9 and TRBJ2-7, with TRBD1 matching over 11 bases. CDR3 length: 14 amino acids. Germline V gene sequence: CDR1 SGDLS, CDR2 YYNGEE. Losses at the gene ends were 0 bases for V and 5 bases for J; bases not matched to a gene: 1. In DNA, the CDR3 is TGTGCCAGCAGCGTAGGGGACAGGGGGGACGAGCAGTACTTC. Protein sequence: CASSVGDRGDEQYF.

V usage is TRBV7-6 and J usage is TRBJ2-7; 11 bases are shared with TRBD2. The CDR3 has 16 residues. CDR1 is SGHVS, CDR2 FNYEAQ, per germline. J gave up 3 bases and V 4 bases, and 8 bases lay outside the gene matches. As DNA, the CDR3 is TGTGCCAGCAGCTGGGGGGTTAGCGGGAGGGACTACGAGCAGTACTTC. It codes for CASSWGVSGRDYEQYF.

CDR3 protein: CASSIRETQYF. The CDR3 DNA follows: TGTGCCAGTAGTATTCGAGAGACCCAGTACTTC. V gene TRBV19 combines with J gene TRBJ2-5; D gene uncertain. Germline V CDR1 and CDR2: LNHDA, SQIVND (reference sequence). With 3 bases removed from V and 4 bases from J, the gap between germline ends came to 3 bases. This CDR3 is built from 11 residues. Combining the CDR3 with reference TRBV19 and TRBJ2-5 gives the whole variable domain DGGITQSPKYLFRKEGQNVTLSCEQNLNHDAMYWYRQDPGQGLRLIYYSQIVNDFQKGDIAEGYSVSREKKESFPLTVTSAQKNPTAFYLCASSIRETQYFGPGTRLLVL.

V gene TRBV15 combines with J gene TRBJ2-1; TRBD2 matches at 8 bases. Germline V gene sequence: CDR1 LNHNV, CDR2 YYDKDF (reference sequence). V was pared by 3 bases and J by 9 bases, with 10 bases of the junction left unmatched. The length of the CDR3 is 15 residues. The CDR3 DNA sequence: TGTGCCACCAGCAGGGCCGGGACTAGGAAGGGTGAGCAGTTCTTC. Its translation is CATSRAGTRKGEQFF.

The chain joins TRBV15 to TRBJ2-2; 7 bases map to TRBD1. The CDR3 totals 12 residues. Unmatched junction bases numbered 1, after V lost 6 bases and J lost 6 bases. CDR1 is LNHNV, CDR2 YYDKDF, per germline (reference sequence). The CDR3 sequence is CATRTGPGELFF. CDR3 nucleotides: TGTGCCACCAGGACAGGGCCCGGGGAGCTGTTTTTT. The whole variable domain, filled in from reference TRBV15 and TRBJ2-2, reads DAMVIQNPRYQVTQFGKPVTLSCSQTLNHNVMYWYQQKSSQAPKLLFHYYDKDFNNEADTPDNFQSRRPNTSFCFLDIRSPGLGDTAMYLCATRTGPGELFFGEGSRLTVL.

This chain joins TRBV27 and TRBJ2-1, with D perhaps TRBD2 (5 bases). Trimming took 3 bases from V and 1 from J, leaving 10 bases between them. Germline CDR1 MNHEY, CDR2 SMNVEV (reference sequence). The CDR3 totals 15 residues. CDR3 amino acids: CASSFVGASYNEQFF. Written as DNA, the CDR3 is TGTGCCAGCAGTTTTGTGGGAGCGTCCTACAATGAGCAGTTCTTC.

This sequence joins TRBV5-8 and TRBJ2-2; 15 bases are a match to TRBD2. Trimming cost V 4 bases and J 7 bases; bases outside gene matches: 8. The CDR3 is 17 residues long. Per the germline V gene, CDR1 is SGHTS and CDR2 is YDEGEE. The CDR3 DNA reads TGTGCCAGCAGCCGCCCTGGACTAGCGGGAGGGGACGGGGAGCTGTTTTTT. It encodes CASSRPGLAGGDGELFF.

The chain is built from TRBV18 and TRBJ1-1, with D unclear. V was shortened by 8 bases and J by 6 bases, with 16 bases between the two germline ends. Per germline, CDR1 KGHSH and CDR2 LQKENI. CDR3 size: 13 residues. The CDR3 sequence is CASAIVERAEAFF. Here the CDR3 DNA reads TGTGCCAGCGCAATTGTCGAGAGAGCTGAAGCTTTCTTT.

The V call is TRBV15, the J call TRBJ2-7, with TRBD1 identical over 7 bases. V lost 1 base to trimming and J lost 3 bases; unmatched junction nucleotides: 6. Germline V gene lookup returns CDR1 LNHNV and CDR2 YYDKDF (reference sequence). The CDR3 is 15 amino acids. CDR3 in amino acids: CATSRAGTEFYEQYF. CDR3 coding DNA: TGTGCCACCAGCAGAGCCGGGACAGAGTTCTACGAGCAGTACTTC.

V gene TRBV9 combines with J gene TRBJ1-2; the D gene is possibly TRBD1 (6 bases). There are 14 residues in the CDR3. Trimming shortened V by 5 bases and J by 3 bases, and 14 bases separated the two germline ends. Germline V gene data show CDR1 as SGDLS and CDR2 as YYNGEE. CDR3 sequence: CASRRQDSHYGYTF. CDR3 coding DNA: TGTGCCAGCAGAAGACAGGATAGCCACTATGGCTACACCTTC.

The CDR3 loop is CASSPYASGSHEQFF. The CDR3 DNA reads TGTGCCAGCAGCCCCTATGCTAGCGGGAGCCATGAGCAGTTCTTC. The chain links TRBV6-5 to TRBJ2-1; 10 bases map to TRBD2. This CDR3 region has 15 residues. V shed 6 bases and J 8 bases; nucleotides not matched to a gene: 10. Per germline, CDR1 MNHEY and CDR2 SVGAGI.

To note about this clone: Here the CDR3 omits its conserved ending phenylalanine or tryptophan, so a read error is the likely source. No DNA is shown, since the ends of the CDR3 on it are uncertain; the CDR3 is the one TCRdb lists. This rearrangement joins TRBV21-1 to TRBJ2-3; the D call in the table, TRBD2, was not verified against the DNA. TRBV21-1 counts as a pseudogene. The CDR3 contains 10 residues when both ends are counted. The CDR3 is CASSKVGSIP.

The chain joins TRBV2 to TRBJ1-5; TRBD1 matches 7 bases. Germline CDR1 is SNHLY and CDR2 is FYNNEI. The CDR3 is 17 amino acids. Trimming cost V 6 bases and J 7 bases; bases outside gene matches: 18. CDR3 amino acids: CASSSPKGQSIDQPQHF. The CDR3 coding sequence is TGTGCCAGCAGCAGCCCCAAGGGACAGAGTATAGACCAGCCCCAGCATTTT.

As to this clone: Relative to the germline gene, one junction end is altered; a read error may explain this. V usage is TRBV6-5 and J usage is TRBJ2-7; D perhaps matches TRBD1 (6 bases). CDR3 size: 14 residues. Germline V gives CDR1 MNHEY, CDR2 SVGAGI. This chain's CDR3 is CASSYARGSNEQYF. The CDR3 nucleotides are TGTGCCAGCAGTTACGCCAGGGGCTCCAACGAGCAGTACTTC.

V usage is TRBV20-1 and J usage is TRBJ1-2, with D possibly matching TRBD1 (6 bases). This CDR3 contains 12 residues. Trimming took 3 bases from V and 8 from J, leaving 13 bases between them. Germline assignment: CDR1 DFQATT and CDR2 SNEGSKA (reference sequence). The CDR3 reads CSASQGNKGYTF. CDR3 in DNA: TGCAGTGCTAGTCAGGGGAATAAGGGCTACACCTTC.

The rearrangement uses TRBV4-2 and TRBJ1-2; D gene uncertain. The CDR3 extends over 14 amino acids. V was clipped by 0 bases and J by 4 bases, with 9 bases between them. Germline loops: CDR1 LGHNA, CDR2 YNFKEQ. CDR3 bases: TGTGCCAGCAGCCAAGATCAGTCATCCTATGGCTACACCTTC. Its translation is CASSQDQSSYGYTF.

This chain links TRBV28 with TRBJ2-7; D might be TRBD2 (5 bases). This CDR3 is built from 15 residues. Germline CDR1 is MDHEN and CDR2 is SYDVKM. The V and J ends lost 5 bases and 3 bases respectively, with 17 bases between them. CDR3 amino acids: CASSATGKASYEQYF. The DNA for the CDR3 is TGTGCCAGCAGTGCCACGGGGAAGGCGAGCTACGAGCAGTACTTC.

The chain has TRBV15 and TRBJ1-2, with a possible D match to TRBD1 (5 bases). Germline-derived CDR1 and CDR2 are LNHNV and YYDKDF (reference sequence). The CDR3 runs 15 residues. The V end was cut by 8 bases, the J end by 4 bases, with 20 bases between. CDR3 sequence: CATLDLRVAFYGYTF. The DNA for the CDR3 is TGTGCCACCCTCGATCTCAGGGTGGCTTTCTATGGCTACACCTTC.

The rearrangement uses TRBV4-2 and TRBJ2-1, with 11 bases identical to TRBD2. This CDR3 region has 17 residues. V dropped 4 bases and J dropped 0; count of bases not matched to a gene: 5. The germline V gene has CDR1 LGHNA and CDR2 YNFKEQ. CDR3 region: CASSRGLAESSYNEQFF. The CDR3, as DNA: TGTGCCAGCAGCCGGGGACTAGCGGAGAGCTCCTACAATGAGCAGTTCTTC.

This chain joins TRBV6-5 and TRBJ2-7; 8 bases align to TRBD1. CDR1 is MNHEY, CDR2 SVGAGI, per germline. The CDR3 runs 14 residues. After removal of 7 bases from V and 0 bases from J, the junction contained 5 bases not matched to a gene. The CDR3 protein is CASTFTGGSYEQYF. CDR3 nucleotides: TGTGCCAGCACCTTCACAGGGGGCTCCTACGAGCAGTACTTC.

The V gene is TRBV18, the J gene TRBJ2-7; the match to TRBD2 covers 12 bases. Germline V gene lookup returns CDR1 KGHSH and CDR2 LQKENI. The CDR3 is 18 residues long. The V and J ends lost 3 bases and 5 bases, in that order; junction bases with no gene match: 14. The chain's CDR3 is CASSPLPLAGGGENEQYF. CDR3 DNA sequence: TGTGCCAGCTCACCCCTCCCACTAGCGGGAGGTGGCGAGAACGAGCAGTACTTC.

CDR3 residues: CASSPVEVGDTEAFF. CDR3 nucleotides: TGTGCCAGCTCACCAGTGGAGGTCGGCGACACTGAAGCTTTCTTT. The rearrangement joins TRBV18 to TRBJ1-1, with D hard to call. The CDR3 loop spans 15 amino acids. V lost 2 bases and J 3 bases, leaving 13 bases between the germline ends. Germline V CDR1 and CDR2: KGHSH, LQKENI.

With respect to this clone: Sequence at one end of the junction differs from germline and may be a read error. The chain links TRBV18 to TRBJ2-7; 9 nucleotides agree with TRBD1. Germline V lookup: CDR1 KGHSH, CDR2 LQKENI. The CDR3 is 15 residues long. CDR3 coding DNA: TGTGCCAGCTCCCCACGACAGGGGGAAGCCTACGAGCAGTACTTC. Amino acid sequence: CASSPRQGEAYEQYF. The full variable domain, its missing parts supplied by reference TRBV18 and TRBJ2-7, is NAGVMQNPRHLVRRRGQEARLRCSPMKGHSHVYWYRQLPEEGLKFMVYLQKENIIDESGMPKERFSAEFPKEGPSILRIQQVVRGDSAAYFCASSPRQGEAYEQYFGPGTRLTVT.

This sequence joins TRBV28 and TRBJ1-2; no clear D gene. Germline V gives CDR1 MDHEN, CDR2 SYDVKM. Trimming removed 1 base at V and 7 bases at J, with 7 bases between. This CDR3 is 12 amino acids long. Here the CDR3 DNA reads TGTGCCAGCAGTTTATTGGGCCCTGGCTACACCTTC. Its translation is CASSLLGPGYTF.